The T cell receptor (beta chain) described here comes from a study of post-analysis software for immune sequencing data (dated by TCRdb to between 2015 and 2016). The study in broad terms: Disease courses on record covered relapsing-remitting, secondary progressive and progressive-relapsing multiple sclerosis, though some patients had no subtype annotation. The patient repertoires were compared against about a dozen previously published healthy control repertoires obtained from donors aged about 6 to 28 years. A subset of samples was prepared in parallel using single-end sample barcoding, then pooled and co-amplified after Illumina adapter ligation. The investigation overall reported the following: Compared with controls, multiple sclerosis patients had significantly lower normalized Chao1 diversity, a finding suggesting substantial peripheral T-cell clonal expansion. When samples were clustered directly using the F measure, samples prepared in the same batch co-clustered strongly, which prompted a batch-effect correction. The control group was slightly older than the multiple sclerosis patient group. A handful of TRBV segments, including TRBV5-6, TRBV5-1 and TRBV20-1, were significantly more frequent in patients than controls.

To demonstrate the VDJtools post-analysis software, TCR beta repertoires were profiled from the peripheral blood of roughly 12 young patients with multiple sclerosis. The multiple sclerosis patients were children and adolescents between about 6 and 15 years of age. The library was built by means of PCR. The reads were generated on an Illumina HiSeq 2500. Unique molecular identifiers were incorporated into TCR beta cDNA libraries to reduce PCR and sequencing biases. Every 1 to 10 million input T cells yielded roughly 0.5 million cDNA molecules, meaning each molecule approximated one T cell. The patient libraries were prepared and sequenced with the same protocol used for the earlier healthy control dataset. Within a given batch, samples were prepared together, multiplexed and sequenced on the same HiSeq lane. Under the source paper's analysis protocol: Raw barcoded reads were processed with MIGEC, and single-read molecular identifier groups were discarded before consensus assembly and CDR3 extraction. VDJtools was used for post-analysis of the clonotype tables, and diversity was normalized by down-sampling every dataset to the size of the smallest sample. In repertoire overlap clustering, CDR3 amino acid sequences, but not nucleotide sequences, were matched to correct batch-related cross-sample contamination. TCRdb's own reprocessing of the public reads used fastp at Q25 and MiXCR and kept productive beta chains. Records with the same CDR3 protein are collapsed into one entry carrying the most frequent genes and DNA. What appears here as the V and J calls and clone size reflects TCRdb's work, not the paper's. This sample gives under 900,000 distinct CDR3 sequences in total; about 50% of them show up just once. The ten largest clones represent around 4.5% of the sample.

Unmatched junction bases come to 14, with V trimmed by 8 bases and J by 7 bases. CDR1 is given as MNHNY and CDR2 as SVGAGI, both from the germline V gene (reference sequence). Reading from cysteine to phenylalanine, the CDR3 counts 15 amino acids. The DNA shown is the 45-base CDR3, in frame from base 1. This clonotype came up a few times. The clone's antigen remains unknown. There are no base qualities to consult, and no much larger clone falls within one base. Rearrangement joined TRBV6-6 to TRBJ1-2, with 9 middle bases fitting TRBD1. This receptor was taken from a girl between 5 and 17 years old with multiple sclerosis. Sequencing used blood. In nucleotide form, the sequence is TGTGCCAGCCTCAGATTCGAAACAGGGGGCGGTGGCTACACCTTC. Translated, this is CASLRFETGGGGYTF.